Below, 3 T cell receptor beta chains from the same sample are listed, as sequenced in a study of somatic mutations in cytotoxic T cells in rheumatoid arthritis. Sequencing used immunoSEQ multiplex PCR; TCRdb keeps in-frame clones, though not all of them. The repertoire includes 20,000 to 25,000 clones, 65% to 85% of them detected once, and around 11% sits in the top ten. Sequenced input: CD8+ T cells sorted from blood. These receptors all stem from an adult with rheumatoid arthritis.

This clone is medium-sized by share. V usage is TRBV30 and J usage is TRBJ2-7; no firm D call. The CDR3 is 12 residues long. V gave up 0 bases and J gave up 4 bases, with 7 bases separating them. The germline CDR1 and CDR2 sequences are GTSNPN and SVGIG (reference sequence). For the CDR3, the DNA is TGTGCCTGGAGTGTTGATGGGTACGAGCAGTACTTC. This codes for CAWSVDGYEQYF.

V gene TRBV13 combines with J gene TRBJ2-2; the D is unclear. The CDR3 sequence is 14 residues long. Germline V lookup: CDR1 PRHDT, CDR2 FYEKMQ (reference sequence). With 4 bases removed from V and 4 bases from J, the gap between germline ends came to 10 bases. CDR3 coding DNA: TGTGCCAGCAGCTATGGACGGGTCACCGGGGAGCTGTTTTTT. Translation: CASSYGRVTGELFF.

J is TRBJ1-1 and V is TRBV4-3, with D tentatively TRBD1 (5 bases). Per germline, CDR1 LGHNA and CDR2 YSLEER. V was pared by 2 bases and J by 2 bases, with 18 bases between. This CDR3 is 17 amino acids long. CDR3 coding DNA: TGCGCCAGCAGCCAAACGCGGGGACGAGGGGCCAACACTGAAGCTTTCTTT. Protein sequence: CASSQTRGRGANTEAFF.